The clone carrying this TCR beta chain was observed a handful of times. No antigen is known for it. Per donor, one heparinised blood draw averaged about 100 mL. CD45RO/CCR7/CD25/CD127/CD95/CD27 staining was used to isolate CD4+ naive, central memory, regulatory and stem cell-like memory cells by sorting. Each population that was sorted was more than 95% pure. The study reverse transcribed the entire isolated RNA, so it sequenced expressed TCRB transcripts. Measured with immunoSEQ multiplex PCR; TCRdb has only the in-frame clones, and not every one. The sample has about 160,000 clones, roughly 9% seen once. Germline trimming cut 5 bases from V and 0 bases from J; bases unmatched to any gene: 5. The CDR3 extends over 15 amino acids. The germline V gene has CDR1 MNHEY and CDR2 SMNVEV (reference sequence). These data belong to a study of beta chain features in type 1 diabetes. Study results and caveats: Unsettled here was the matter of whether HLA type influences TCRB rearrangement.

The receptor comes from a woman aged 18 to 35 in good health. Sequencing input: central memory CD4+ T cells from blood. This chain joins TRBV27 and TRBJ2-3, with 7 bases identical to TRBD1. CDR3 residues: CASSIRTGSTDTQYF. The CDR3, as DNA: TGTGCCAGCAGTATACGGACAGGTAGCACAGATACGCAGTATTTT.